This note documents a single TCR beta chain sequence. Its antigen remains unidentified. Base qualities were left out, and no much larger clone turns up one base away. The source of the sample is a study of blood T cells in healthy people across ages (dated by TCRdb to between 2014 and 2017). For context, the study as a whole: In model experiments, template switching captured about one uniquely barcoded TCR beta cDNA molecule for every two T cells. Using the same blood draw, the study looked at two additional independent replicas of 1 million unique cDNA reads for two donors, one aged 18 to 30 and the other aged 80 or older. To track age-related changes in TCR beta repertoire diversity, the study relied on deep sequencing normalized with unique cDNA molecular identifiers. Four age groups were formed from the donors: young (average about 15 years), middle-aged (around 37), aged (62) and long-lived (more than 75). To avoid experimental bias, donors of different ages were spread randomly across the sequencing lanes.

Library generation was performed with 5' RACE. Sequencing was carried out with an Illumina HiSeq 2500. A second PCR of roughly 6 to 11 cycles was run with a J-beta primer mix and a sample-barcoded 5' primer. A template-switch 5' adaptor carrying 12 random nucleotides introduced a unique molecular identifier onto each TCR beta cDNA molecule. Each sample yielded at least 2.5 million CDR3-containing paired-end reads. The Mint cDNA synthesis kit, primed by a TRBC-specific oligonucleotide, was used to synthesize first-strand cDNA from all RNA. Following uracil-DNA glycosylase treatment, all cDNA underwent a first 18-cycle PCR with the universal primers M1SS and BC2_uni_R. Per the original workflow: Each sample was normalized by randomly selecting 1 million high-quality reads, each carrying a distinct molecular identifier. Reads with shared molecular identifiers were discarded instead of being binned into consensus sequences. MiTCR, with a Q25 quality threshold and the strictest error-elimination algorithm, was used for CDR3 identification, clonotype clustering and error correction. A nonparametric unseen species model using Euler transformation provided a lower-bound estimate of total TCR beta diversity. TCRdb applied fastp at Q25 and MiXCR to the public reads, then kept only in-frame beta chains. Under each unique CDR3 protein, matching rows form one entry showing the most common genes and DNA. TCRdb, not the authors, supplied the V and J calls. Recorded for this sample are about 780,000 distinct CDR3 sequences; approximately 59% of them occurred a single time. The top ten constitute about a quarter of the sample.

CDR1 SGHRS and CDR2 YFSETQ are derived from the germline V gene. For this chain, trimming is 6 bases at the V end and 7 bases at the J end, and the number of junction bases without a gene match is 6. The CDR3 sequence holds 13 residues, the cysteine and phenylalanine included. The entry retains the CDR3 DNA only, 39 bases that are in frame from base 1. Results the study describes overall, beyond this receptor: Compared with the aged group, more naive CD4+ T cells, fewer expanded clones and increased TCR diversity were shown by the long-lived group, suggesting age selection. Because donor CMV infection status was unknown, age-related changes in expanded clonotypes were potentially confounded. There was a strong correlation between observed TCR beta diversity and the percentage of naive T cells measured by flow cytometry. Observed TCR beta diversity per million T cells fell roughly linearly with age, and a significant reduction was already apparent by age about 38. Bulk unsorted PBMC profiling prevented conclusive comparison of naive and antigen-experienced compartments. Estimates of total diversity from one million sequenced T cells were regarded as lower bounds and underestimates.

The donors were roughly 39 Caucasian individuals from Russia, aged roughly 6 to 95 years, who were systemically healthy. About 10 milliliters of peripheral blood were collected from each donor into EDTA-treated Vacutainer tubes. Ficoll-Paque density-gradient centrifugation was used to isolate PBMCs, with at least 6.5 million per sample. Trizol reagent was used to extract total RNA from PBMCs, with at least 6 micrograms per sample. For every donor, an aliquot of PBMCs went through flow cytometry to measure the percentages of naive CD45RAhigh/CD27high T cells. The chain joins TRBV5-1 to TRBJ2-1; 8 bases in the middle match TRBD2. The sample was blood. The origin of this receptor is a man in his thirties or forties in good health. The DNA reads TGCGCCAGCAATAGCGGGACTAGTAATGAGCAGTTCTTC. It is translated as CASNSGTSNEQFF.